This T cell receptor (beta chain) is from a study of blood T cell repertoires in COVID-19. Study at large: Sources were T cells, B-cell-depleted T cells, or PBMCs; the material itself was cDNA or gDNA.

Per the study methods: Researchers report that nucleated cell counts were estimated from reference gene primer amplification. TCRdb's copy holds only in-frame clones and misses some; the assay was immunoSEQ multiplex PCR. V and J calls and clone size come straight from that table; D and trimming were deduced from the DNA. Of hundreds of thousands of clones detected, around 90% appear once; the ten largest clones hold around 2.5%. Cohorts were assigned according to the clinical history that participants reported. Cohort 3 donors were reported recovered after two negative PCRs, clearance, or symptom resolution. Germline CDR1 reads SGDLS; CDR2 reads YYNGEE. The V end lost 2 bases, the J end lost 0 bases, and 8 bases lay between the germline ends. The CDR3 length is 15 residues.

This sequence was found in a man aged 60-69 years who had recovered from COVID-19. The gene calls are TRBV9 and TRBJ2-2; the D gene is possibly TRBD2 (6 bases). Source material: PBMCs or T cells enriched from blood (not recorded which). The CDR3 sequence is CASSVVAANTGELFF. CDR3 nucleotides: TGTGCCAGCAGCGTGGTAGCGGCGAACACCGGGGAGCTGTTTTTT.